This T cell receptor beta chain derives from a study of PD-1 blockade in mismatch repair-deficient tumors. Sequencing was performed with immunoSEQ multiplex PCR; in TCRdb, only in-frame clones are kept and a portion is missing. The table lists about 51,000 clones, 81% of them singletons. This CDR3 is 16 amino acids long. With 2 bases clipped from V and 7 bases from J, the junction kept 8 bases outside the gene matches. Germline V lookup: CDR1 ENHRY, CDR2 SYGVKD. This clone appeared once. The receptor was derived from an adult with mismatch repair-deficient cancer. Sample: peripheral blood, taken approximately 18 weeks after starting pembrolizumab. This chain links TRBV10-3 with TRBJ2-2, with 9 bases that match TRBD1. The DNA of the CDR3 is TGTGCCATCAGTGAGCGGGACAGGGTGGCAGGCGGGGAGCTGTTTTTT. Translated: CAISERDRVAGGELFF.